These 9 T cell receptor beta chains were sequenced from one sample in a study of regulatory T cells in long-lasting Graves disease. Regarding time point: persistent/refractory GD, antithyroid drugs over 5 years with positive TRAb. The authors made the TCR library using RNA they extracted from PBMCs. Building of the TCR beta libraries involved iRepertoire HTBI primers and Arm-PCR of CDR3 regions. TCRdb re-called the multiplex PCR reads with MiXCR, one entry per CDR3 protein. Of 300,000 or so distinct CDR3 sequences listed, around a fifth are singletons. Sequencing was performed on peripheral blood mononuclear cells (PBMCs), taken when the disease was refractory, from a patient treated with antithyroid drugs. These receptors originate from a female donor with Graves disease.

This chain's CDR3 is CASSQDLEQIYEQYF. DNA of the CDR3: TGCGCCAGCAGCCAAGATTTGGAGCAAATATACGAGCAGTACTTC. V and J are TRBV4-3 and TRBJ2-7, with D unclear. V was cut by 0 bases and J by 4 bases, with 13 bases left in between. Germline V gene sequence: CDR1 LGHNA, CDR2 YSLEER. This CDR3 comprises 15 residues.

V gene TRBV7-2 combines with J gene TRBJ1-2; 9 nucleotides match TRBD1. J was trimmed by 3 bases and V by 4 bases; bases with no gene match: 6. Per germline, CDR1 SGHTA and CDR2 FQGNSA. The CDR3 is 15 residues long. As DNA, the CDR3 is TGTGCCAGCAGCTCTCGACAGGGGGTTCACTATGGCTACACCTTC. Translating it yields CASSSRQGVHYGYTF.

This clonotype was observed at least ten times. This rearrangement joins TRBV29-1 to TRBJ1-1, with TRBD1 matching over 7 bases. Germline V gene data show CDR1 as SQVTM and CDR2 as ANQGSEA. The CDR3 covers 10 residues. V lost 4 bases to trimming and J lost 7 bases; unmatched junction nucleotides: 0. The CDR3, as DNA: TGCAGCGTTGGGGACAGTGAAGCTTTCTTT. It is translated as CSVGDSEAFF.

V usage is TRBV9 and J usage is TRBJ2-5, with 9 bases that match TRBD2. Looked up from germline, CDR1 is SGDLS and CDR2 is YYNGEE. This CDR3 has 16 residues. J was trimmed by 4 bases and V by 0 bases; bases with no gene match: 7. Here the CDR3 DNA reads TGTGCCAGCAGCGTAGGGAGGAATAGCGGGAGAGAGACCCAGTACTTC. Translated: CASSVGRNSGRETQYF.

The sample holds a few counts of this clonotype. The gene calls are TRBV19 and TRBJ2-6, with 9 bases identical to TRBD2. Germline V gene sequence: CDR1 LNHDA, CDR2 SQIVND (reference sequence). V trimming: 4 bases; J trimming: 0 bases; junction bases outside the gene matches: 7. The CDR3 is made up of 18 amino acids. Here the CDR3 reads CASSRGLAYDSGANVLTF. DNA for the CDR3: TGTGCCAGTAGTAGGGGACTAGCCTACGACTCTGGGGCCAACGTCCTGACTTTC.

A few counts support this clonotype. This rearrangement joins TRBV29-1 to TRBJ1-1; TRBD1 agrees at 7 bases. CDR3 length equals 13 residues. With 6 bases clipped from V and 5 bases from J, the junction kept 9 bases outside the gene matches. Per germline, CDR1 SQVTM and CDR2 ANQGSEA. The CDR3: CSVMTGLGTEAFF. The CDR3, as DNA: TGCAGCGTGATGACAGGGTTGGGGACTGAAGCTTTCTTT. The variable domain in full, completed from reference TRBV29-1 and TRBJ1-1, reads SAVISQKPSRDICQRGTSLTIQCQVDSQVTMMFWYRQQPGQSLTLIATANQGSEATYESGFVIDKFPISRPNLTFSTLTVSNMSPEDSSIYLCSVMTGLGTEAFFGQGTRLTVV.

The gene calls are TRBV18 and TRBJ2-7, with 12 nucleotides matching TRBD2. CDR3 length: 15 residues. V trimming: 3 bases; J trimming: 4 bases; junction bases outside the gene matches: 4. CDR1 and CDR2 (germline): KGHSH, LQKENI. CDR3 region: CASSPSGLAGYEQYF. Here the CDR3 DNA reads TGTGCCAGCTCACCCTCGGGACTAGCGGGTTACGAGCAGTACTTC.

This clonotype was observed a handful of times. This rearrangement joins TRBV7-3 to TRBJ1-1; D ambiguous. The CDR3 consists of 14 residues. V dropped 6 bases and J dropped 0 bases, with 11 bases sitting between them. Germline V gene lookup returns CDR1 SGHTA and CDR2 FQGTGA. CDR3 DNA sequence: TGTGCCAGCAGAGCGGGGAAAATGAACACTGAAGCTTTCTTT. Translated: CASRAGKMNTEAFF.

This clonotype was recorded once. The junction and the germline gene differ at one end; a read error may be behind it. The chain employs TRBV6-2 or TRBV6-3 and TRBJ1-2, with 7 bases that match TRBD1. Germline CDR1 and CDR2: MNHEY and SVGEGT. This CDR3 comprises 16 residues. Here the CDR3 reads CANSSRTGLANYGYTF. Here the CDR3 DNA reads TGTGCCAACAGTAGCCGGACAGGCCTAGCTAACTATGGCTACACCTTC.